The source of this T cell receptor (beta chain) is a study of CD8+ T cells in alopecia areata. The wider study: Treatment with tofacitinib (6 to 18 months) was followed by 6 months off drug. Study outcomes and limitations: Lesional scalp displayed greater clonality than normal scalp, most notably in alopecia totalis/universalis.

The table lists this clone with a few counts. Its specificity is unknown. The CDR3 has 15 amino acids. The germline V gene encodes CDR1 SGHAT and CDR2 FQNNGV. V lost 8 bases, J lost 0 bases, and 7 bases stayed unmatched. Extracted RNA was reverse transcribed, and the resulting cDNA served as sequencing template. The method was immunoSEQ multiplex PCR; TCRdb's version includes in-frame clones alone and lacks a portion of them. Of more than 90,000 clones in the sample, approximately 38% were seen once. It was from alopecia areata patients that lesional scalp punch biopsies and peripheral blood were collected.

This TCR came from a human donor with alopecia areata. V gene TRBV11-2 combines with J gene TRBJ2-1; 7 bases are shared with TRBD1. The material sequenced was CD4+ T cells sorted from blood. The CDR3 is CASGRQGSSYNEQFF. CDR3 sequence (DNA): TGTGCCAGCGGACGACAGGGAAGCTCCTACAATGAGCAGTTCTTC.